This T cell receptor (beta chain) was captured by sequencing in a study of T-cell reconstitution after alpha-beta-depleted transplantation in children. Unique molecular identifiers featured in how the TCRbeta library was prepared. TCRdb redid the calling of the PCR reads with MiXCR, one entry per CDR3 protein. The sample includes under 140,000 distinct CDR3 sequences, over 9% of them seen just once. Ten or more counts support this clonotype. CDR1 and CDR2 (germline): KGHSH, LQKENI. The CDR3 runs to 16 residues. V was clipped by 2 bases and J by 2 bases; unmatched bases: 3. The V gene is TRBV18, the J gene TRBJ1-5, with 10 bases identical to TRBD1. The material sequenced was PBMCs from the stem cell graft donor, taken from the stem cell graft. The receptor was isolated from a human donor who donated a stem cell graft to a child with acute lymphoblastic leukemia. The CDR3 region is CASSPTGTGGNQPQHF. CDR3 coding DNA: TGTGCCAGCTCACCAACCGGGACAGGGGGCAATCAGCCCCAGCATTTT. Supplemented by reference TRBV18 and TRBJ1-5, the full variable domain reads NAGVMQNPRHLVRRRGQEARLRCSPMKGHSHVYWYRQLPEEGLKFMVYLQKENIIDESGMPKERFSAEFPKEGPSILRIQQVVRGDSAAYFCASSPTGTGGNQPQHFGDGTRLSIL.